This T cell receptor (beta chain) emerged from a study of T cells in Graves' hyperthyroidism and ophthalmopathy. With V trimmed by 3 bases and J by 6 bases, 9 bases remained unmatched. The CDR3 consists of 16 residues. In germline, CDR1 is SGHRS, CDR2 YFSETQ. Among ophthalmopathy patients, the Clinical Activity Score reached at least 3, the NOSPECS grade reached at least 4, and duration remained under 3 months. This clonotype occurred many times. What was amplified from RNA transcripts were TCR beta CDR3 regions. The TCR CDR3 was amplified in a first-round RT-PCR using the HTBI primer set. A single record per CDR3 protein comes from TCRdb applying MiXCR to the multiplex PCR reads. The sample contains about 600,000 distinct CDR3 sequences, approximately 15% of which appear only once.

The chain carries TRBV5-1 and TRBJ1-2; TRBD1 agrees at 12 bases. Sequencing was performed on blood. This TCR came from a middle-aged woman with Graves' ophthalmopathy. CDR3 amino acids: CASSSQPGQGADGYTF. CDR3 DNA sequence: TGCGCCAGCAGCTCGCAACCGGGACAGGGGGCGGATGGCTACACCTTC.